This is a list of T cell receptor beta chains from one sample in a study of blood T cell repertoires in COVID-19. TCRdb's table, derived via immunoSEQ multiplex PCR, lists solely in-frame clones and lacks some. The table shows approximately 200,000 clones, with roughly four fifths occurring only once. What was sequenced was PBMCs or T cells enriched from blood (not recorded which). These receptors all come from a man in his sixties who had recovered from COVID-19. Both conserved end residues are part of each CDR3. The D gene is left open where the match is weak. Where a row states a size, it is once, few, many or the class of an expanded clone; other rows omit it.

CDR3,DNA,D,V,J,size
CASSIRASVQETQYF,TGTGCCAGTAGTATCCGGGCTAGCGTACAAGAGACCCAGTACTTC,-,TRBV19,TRBJ2-5,-
CASSPSQGDQETQYF,TGTGCCAGCTCACCATCGCAGGGCGACCAAGAGACCCAGTACTTC,-,TRBV18,TRBJ2-5,once
CASSFQDIYNEQFF,TGCGCCAGCAGCTTCCAGGACATCTACAATGAGCAGTTCTTC,-,TRBV5-1,TRBJ2-1,once
CASSSQTGELFF,TGTGCCAGCAGTTCCCAAACCGGGGAGCTGTTTTTT,-,TRBV6-1,TRBJ2-2,-
CASSIGGGATNEKLFF,TGTGCCAGTAGTATTGGTGGTGGAGCAACTAATGAAAAACTGTTTTTT,-,TRBV19,TRBJ1-4,-
CASSSRSYTF,TGTGCCAGCAGTTCCAGGAGCTACACCTTC,-,TRBV6-6,TRBJ1-2,-
CASSSGTSYNEQFF,TGTGCCAGCAGCTCGGGGACAAGCTACAATGAGCAGTTCTTC,-,TRBV11-2,TRBJ2-1,-
CASSRQGNYEQYF,TGTGCCAGCTCGCGACAGGGGAACTACGAGCAGTACTTC,TRBD1,TRBV18,TRBJ2-7,-
CASSLAGGGGYGYTF,TGTGCCAGCAGCTTAGCTGGGGGGGGAGGCTATGGCTACACCTTC,-,TRBV7-2,TRBJ1-2,-
CASSLGLQGAGTQYF,TGTGCCAGCAGCTTAGGTTTACAGGGGGCAGGAACCCAGTACTTC,TRBD1,TRBV7-2,TRBJ2-5,-
CASSPDYNEQFF,TGTGCCAGCAGTCCAGACTACAATGAGCAGTTCTTC,-,TRBV6-5,TRBJ2-1,-
CASSYTDRLNEKLFF,TGTGCCAGCAGTTATACGGACAGACTTAATGAAAAACTGTTTTTT,-,TRBV6-5,TRBJ1-4,-
CASSKGQNYGYTF,TGTGCCAGTAGTAAAGGACAGAACTATGGCTACACCTTC,-,TRBV19,TRBJ1-2,many
CASSDGEYTQYF,TGTGCCAGCAGCGACGGGGAGTATACGCAGTATTTT,-,TRBV5-4,TRBJ2-3,few
CASSPRGGNYEQYF,TGTGCCAGCAGCCCGCGGGGAGGGAACTACGAGCAGTACTTC,TRBD2,TRBV11-3,TRBJ2-7,few
CASSAGTGAPNEKLFF,TGTGCCAGCAGCGCAGGGACAGGGGCCCCTAATGAAAAACTGTTTTTT,TRBD1,TRBV5-4,TRBJ1-4,-
CSVAPPQGLTDTQYF,TGCAGCGTTGCCCCTCCCCAGGGCTTAACAGATACGCAGTATTTT,-,TRBV29-1,TRBJ2-3,few
CASSLFGTGGFGNTIYF,TGTGCCAGCAGCTTGTTTGGGACAGGGGGCTTTGGAAACACCATATATTTT,TRBD1,TRBV5-5,TRBJ1-3,-
CASSPGTDNNEQFF,TGTGCCAGCTCACCCGGGACAGACAACAATGAGCAGTTCTTC,TRBD1,TRBV18,TRBJ2-1,once
CASSDWGGAGEAFF,TGTGCCAGCAGCGACTGGGGGGGCGCGGGTGAAGCTTTCTTT,-,TRBV2,TRBJ1-1,-
CATSPSGGTGELFF,TGTGCCACCAGTCCTAGCGGGGGGACCGGGGAGCTGTTTTTT,TRBD2,TRBV24-1,TRBJ2-2,-
CASSYSGTATYEQYF,TGTGCCAGCAGTTACTCAGGTACAGCAACCTACGAGCAGTACTTC,-,TRBV6-5,TRBJ2-7,-
CASSPGQGGQPQHF,TGTGCCAGCAGCCCCGGACAGGGGGGTCAGCCCCAGCATTTT,TRBD1,TRBV3-1/TRBV3-2,TRBJ1-5,-
CASSQDGPDQPQHF,TGCGCCAGCAGCCAAGATGGTCCAGATCAGCCCCAGCATTTT,-,TRBV4-1,TRBJ1-5,-
CASSPTGQGGTGELFF,TGTGCCAGCTCCCCAACCGGGCAGGGAGGCACCGGGGAGCTGTTTTTT,-,TRBV18,TRBJ2-2,-
CAWSVAGNEQFF,TGTGCCTGGAGTGTAGCAGGCAATGAGCAGTTCTTC,-,TRBV30,TRBJ2-1,once
CASSKKRGPIQETQYF,TGTGCCAGCAGTAAAAAGCGGGGGCCTATCCAAGAGACCCAGTACTTC,TRBD2,TRBV27,TRBJ2-5,-
CASSARGRGETQYF,TGTGCCAGCAGCGCCCGCGGCAGGGGAGAGACCCAGTACTTC,-,TRBV9,TRBJ2-5,-
CASSRPTGGRRETQYF,TGTGCCAGCAGCCGACCTACAGGAGGGCGGCGAGAGACCCAGTACTTC,-,TRBV7-9,TRBJ2-5,-
CAWSAPRRAWGTDTQYF,TGTGCCTGGAGTGCCCCCCGGCGGGCCTGGGGCACAGATACGCAGTATTTT,-,TRBV30,TRBJ2-3,-
CASSIAAAGGNTIYF,TGTGCCAGTAGTATAGCGGCGGCGGGAGGAAACACCATATATTTT,-,TRBV19,TRBJ1-3,-
CASSPGQGAREAFF,TGTGCCAGTAGTCCGGGACAGGGGGCGAGAGAAGCTTTCTTT,TRBD1,TRBV19,TRBJ1-1,-
CASSAGQGARWQETQYF,TGTGCCAGCAGCGCGGGACAGGGGGCGCGTTGGCAAGAGACCCAGTACTTC,TRBD1,TRBV7-2,TRBJ2-5,-
CASRGRGRNTGELFF,TGTGCCAGCAGGGGCAGGGGGAGGAACACCGGGGAGCTGTTTTTT,TRBD1,TRBV28,TRBJ2-2,-